This T cell receptor beta chain was sequenced for a study of T cells after yellow fever vaccination. MiXCR, run by TCRdb on the 5' RACE reads, gives a single entry per CDR3 protein. The table records about 260,000 distinct CDR3 sequences, 10% to 15% of them present only once. The germline V gene has CDR1 MNHEY and CDR2 SVGAGI. This CDR3 comprises 14 residues. Trimming removed 2 bases at V and 5 bases at J, with 9 bases between. The chain carries TRBV6-5 and TRBJ2-2; D unresolved. This clonotype originated in a man aged 25-45 years who received the YFV17D yellow fever vaccine. This specimen was CD4+ T cells sorted from PBMCs, taken 45 days after the yellow fever booster vaccination. The CDR3 here is CASSYRQPTGELFF. In DNA form, the CDR3 reads TGTGCCAGCAGTTACCGTCAGCCTACCGGGGAGCTGTTTTTT.